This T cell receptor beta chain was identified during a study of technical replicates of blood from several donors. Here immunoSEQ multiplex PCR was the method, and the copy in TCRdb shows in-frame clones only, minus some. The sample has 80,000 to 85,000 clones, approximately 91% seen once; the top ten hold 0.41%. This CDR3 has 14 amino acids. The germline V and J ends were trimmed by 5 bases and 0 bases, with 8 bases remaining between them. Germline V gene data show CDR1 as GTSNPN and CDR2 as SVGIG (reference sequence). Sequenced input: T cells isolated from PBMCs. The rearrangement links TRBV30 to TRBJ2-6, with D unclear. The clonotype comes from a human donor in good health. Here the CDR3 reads CAWEALSGANVLTF. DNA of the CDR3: TGTGCCTGGGAGGCGCTCTCTGGGGCCAACGTCCTGACTTTC.